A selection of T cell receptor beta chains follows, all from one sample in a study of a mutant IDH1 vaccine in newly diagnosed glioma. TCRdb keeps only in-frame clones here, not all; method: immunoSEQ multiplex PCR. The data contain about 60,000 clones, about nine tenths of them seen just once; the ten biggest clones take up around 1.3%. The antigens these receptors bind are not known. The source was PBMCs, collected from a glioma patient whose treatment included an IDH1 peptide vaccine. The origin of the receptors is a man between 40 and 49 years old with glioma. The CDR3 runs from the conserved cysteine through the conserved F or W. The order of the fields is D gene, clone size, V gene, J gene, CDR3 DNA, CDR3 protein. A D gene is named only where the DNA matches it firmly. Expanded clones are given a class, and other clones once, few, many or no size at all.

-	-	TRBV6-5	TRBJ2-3	TGTGCCAGCAGTTACTCTGAGACCGGGGGTCCAGATACGCAGTATTTT	CASSYSETGGPDTQYF
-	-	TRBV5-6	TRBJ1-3	TGTGCCAGCAGCTTGATGGCTGGAAACACCATATATTTT	CASSLMAGNTIYF
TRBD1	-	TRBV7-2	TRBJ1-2	TGTGCCAGCAGCTTTAACAGGGGTAACTATGGCTACACCTTC	CASSFNRGNYGYTF
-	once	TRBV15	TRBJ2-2	TGTGCCACCAGCAGAGATCCGTTCAACGTCGGGGAGCTGTTTTTT	CATSRDPFNVGELFF
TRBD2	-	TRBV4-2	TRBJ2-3	TGTGCCAGCCGGGGGGGTACGCAGTATTTT	CASRGGTQYF
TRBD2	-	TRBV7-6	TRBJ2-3	TGTGCCAGCAGCTTAGGAGGGACTAGCGGGACAGTAGATACGCAGTATTTT	CASSLGGTSGTVDTQYF
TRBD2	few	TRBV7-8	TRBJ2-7	TGTGCCAGCACCGATCGGGAGGGCGTATCCTACGAGCAGTACTTC	CASTDREGVSYEQYF
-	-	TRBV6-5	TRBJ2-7	TGTGCCAGCAGTTATAGGTCAGGGCCCCTCGAGCAGTACTTC	CASSYRSGPLEQYF
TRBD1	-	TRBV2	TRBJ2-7	TGTGCCAGCAAGTACAGGGGGGAGAGCTCCTACGAGCAGTACTTC	CASKYRGESSYEQYF
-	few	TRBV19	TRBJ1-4	TGTGCCAGCCGCACCGCCGGGTCCCGGAATGAAAAACTGTTTTTT	CASRTAGSRNEKLFF
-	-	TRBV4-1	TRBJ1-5	TGCGCCAGCAGCCAAGGATCAAACGGGGAAAGCAATCAGCCCCAGCATTTT	CASSQGSNGESNQPQHF
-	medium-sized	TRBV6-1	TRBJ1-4	TGTGCCAGCAGTCGAGTGGGGAGGAATGAAAAACTGTTTTTT	CASSRVGRNEKLFF
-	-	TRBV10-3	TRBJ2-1	TGTGCCATCAGTGAGGAGGGGGTAAAGGGCAATGAGCAGTTCTTC	CAISEEGVKGNEQFF
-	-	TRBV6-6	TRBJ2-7	TGTGCCAGCAGCGGTGACTCAGCCGAGCAGTACTTC	CASSGDSAEQYF
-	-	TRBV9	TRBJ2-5	TGTGCCAGCAGCCCAAACTTGTTCCAAGAGACCCAGTACTTC	CASSPNLFQETQYF
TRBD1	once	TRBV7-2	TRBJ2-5	TGTGCCAGCAGCGACAGGGGCCTCCAAGAGACCCAGTACTTC	CASSDRGLQETQYF
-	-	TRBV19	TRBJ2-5	TGTGCCAGTAGTATCGTTAATGGGGAGACCCAGTACTTC	CASSIVNGETQYF
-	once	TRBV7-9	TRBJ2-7	TGTGCCAGCAGCTTAATTAACGGCGAGCAGTACTTC	CASSLINGEQYF
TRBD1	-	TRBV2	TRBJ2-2	TGTGCCAGCAGGAGAGGGACAGGGGGCAGGACCGGGGAGCTGTTTTTT	CASRRGTGGRTGELFF
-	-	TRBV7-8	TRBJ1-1	TGTGCCAGCACCGGTGGGGTTTTAGCTTTCTTT	CASTGGVLAFF
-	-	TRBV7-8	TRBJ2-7	TGTGCCAGCAGCTTAGCGCTAATGCGGGACGAAGTTTCCTACGAGCAGTACTTC	CASSLALMRDEVSYEQYF
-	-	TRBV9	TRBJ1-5	TGTGCCAGCAGCGTAGGGGGCGGTGTTCTCGATCAGCCCCAGCATTTT	CASSVGGGVLDQPQHF
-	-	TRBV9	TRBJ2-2	TGTGCCAGCAGCCCCTGGAGGAAGCAGGGCGCCGGGGAGCTGTTTTTT	CASSPWRKQGAGELFF
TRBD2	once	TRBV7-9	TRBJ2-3	TGTGCCAGCAGCTCCAGACTAGCGGGGCATACAGATACGCAGTATTTT	CASSSRLAGHTDTQYF
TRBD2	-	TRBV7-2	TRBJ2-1	TGTGCCAGCAGCTTAGGGCCAGCGGGAGGTAACAATGAGCAGTTCTTC	CASSLGPAGGNNEQFF
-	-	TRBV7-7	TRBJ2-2	TGTGCTAGCAGCTTGGAGAACGGGCCCGGGGAGCTGTTTTTT	CASSLENGPGELFF
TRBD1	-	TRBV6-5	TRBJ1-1	TGTGCCAGCAGTTACTCGAGCAGGGGGAGAACTGAAGCTTTCTTT	CASSYSSRGRTEAFF
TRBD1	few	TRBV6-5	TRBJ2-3	TGTGCCAGCAGTTACTACGGGGGACAGGGCACAGATACGCAGTATTTT	CASSYYGGQGTDTQYF
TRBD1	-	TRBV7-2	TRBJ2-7	TGTGCCAGCAGCTCAACAGGGGGCGGCGAGCAGTACTTC	CASSSTGGGEQYF
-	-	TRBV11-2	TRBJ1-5	TGTGCCAGCAGCTTAGACTATAGCAATCAGCCCCAGCATTTT	CASSLDYSNQPQHF
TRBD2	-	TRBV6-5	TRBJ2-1	TGTGCCAGCAGCGGACTAGCGGGAGCGGACAATGAGCAGTTCTTC	CASSGLAGADNEQFF
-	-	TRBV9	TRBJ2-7	TGTGCCAGCAGCCCTGGAGGGGAAGGGTCCGAGCAGTACTTC	CASSPGGEGSEQYF
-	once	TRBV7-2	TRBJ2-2	TGTGCCAGCAGCTTAGCGACCCAGGGGGGCCCTAGGACCGGGGAGCTGTTTTTT	CASSLATQGGPRTGELFF
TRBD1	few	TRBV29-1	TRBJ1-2	TGCAGCGTTGAGGGACAGCACTATGGCTACACCTTC	CSVEGQHYGYTF
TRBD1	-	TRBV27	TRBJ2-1	TGTGCCAGCAGTTTAAGGGACAGGGGCGATGAGCAGTTCTTC	CASSLRDRGDEQFF
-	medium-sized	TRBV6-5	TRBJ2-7	TGTGCCAGCAGTGGACGGGGGTCTGAAGCCGAGCAGTACTTC	CASSGRGSEAEQYF
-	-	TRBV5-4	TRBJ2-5	TGTGCCAGCGGATTTAGGGGCCAAGAGACCCAGTACTTC	CASGFRGQETQYF
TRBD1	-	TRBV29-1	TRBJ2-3	TGCAGCGTTGACCCCGGACAGGGGGCAAGTACAGATACGCAGTATTTT	CSVDPGQGASTDTQYF
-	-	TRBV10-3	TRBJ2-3	TGTGCCATCAGTGAGTCCATAGACAGCACAGATACGCAGTATTTT	CAISESIDSTDTQYF
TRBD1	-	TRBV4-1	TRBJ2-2	TGCGCCAGCAGCCAGGTTGCTGGAAGGGGGCGGCCCGGGGAGCTGTTTTTT	CASSQVAGRGRPGELFF